One sample yielded the 18 T cell receptor beta chains listed below, sequenced in a study of cytomegalovirus exposure and HLA in healthy donors. The PCR had 60 Vbeta and 13 Jbeta primers. Sequencing was performed with immunoSEQ multiplex PCR; in TCRdb, only in-frame clones are kept and a portion is missing. The table has approximately 190,000 clones, about 80% seen once. The sample consisted of PBMCs. Receptor source: a woman aged 45-65 years in good health and CMV-seropositive.

This rearrangement joins TRBV10-3 to TRBJ2-7, with D possibly TRBD1 on 7 matching bases. The CDR3 length is 17 residues. Germline CDR1 and CDR2: ENHRY and SYGVKD. V was shortened by 0 bases and J by 1 base, with 16 bases between the two germline ends. The CDR3 sequence: CAISESGGQTFSYEQYF. The DNA of the CDR3 is TGTGCCATCAGTGAGTCGGGGGGACAGACCTTTTCCTACGAGCAGTACTTC.

CDR3 coding DNA: TGCGCCAGCAGCCAATGGGACAGGGGTCGGGTGTCAGCCCAGTACTTC. Its translation is CASSQWDRGRVSAQYF. The chain recombines TRBV4-3 with TRBJ2-5; 10 bases are shared with TRBD1. J lost 9 bases, V lost 2 bases, and 12 bases had no gene match. The CDR3 spans 16 residues. Germline CDR1 reads LGHNA; CDR2 reads YSLEER.

With regard to this clone: Its ends do not fully match the called genes, so a read error is possible. The identical CDR3 is also encoded by other nucleotide sequences in the sample. The chain couples TRBV29-1 to TRBJ1-1; TRBD1 matches at 7 bases. The CDR3 runs 13 residues. CDR1 SQVTM and CDR2 ANQGSEA come from the germline V gene. CDR3 sequence: CSVMGQLNTEAFF. CDR3 DNA sequence: TGCAGCGTGATGGGACAGTTGAACACTGAGGCTTTCTTT.

V usage is TRBV4-3 and J usage is TRBJ2-1, with 7 positions matching TRBD1. V lost 3 bases to trimming and J lost 7 bases; unmatched junction nucleotides: 3. CDR3 size: 13 residues. CDR1 is LGHNA and CDR2 is YSLEER in the germline V gene. The CDR3 DNA follows: TGCGCCAGCAGCCAGTGGACAGGTAATGAGCAGTTCTTC. It translates to CASSQWTGNEQFF.

This chain connects TRBV9 to TRBJ2-5; no clear D gene. The length of the CDR3 is 13 residues. Trimming took 0 bases from V and 1 from J, leaving 4 bases between them. The germline V gene has CDR1 SGDLS and CDR2 YYNGEE. This CDR3 reads CASSVGAQETQYF. The DNA for the CDR3 is TGTGCCAGCAGCGTAGGGGCCCAAGAGACCCAGTACTTC.

The rearrangement uses TRBV5-4 and TRBJ2-5; 7 positions agree with TRBD2. The CDR3 covers 14 residues. V gave up 2 bases and J gave up 2 bases; unmatched junction bases: 3. Germline lookup yields CDR1 SGHNT and CDR2 YYREEE (reference sequence). CDR3 residues: CASSLKRGQETQYF. The CDR3 nucleotides read TGTGCCAGCAGCTTAAAGCGGGGTCAAGAGACCCAGTACTTC. The full variable domain, with the rest looked up from reference TRBV5-4 and TRBJ2-5, is ETGVTQSPTHLIKTRGQQVTLRCSSQSGHNTVSWYQQALGQGPQFIFQYYREEENGRGNFPPRFSGLQFPNYSSELNVNALELDDSALYLCASSLKRGQETQYFGPGTRLLVL.

J is TRBJ2-1 and V is TRBV10-1, with 11 positions matching TRBD2. The V segment lost 3 bases and the J segment 7 bases; nucleotides outside the gene matches: 8. The germline V gene has CDR1 WNHNN and CDR2 SYGVQD (reference sequence). CDR3 length equals 16 residues. Here the CDR3 DNA reads TGCGCCAGCAGTGACCCAATAGCGGGGGGGCTGAATGAGCAGTTCTTC. Translating it yields CASSDPIAGGLNEQFF.

This chain connects TRBV4-1 to TRBJ2-7; possibly TRBD2 for D (6 bases). Trimming removed 1 base at V and 5 bases at J, with 12 bases between. Germline CDR1 MGHRA, CDR2 YSYEKL. CDR3 length: 14 amino acids. The CDR3: CASSQGGEAHEQYF. In DNA, the CDR3 is TGCGCCAGCAGCCAAGGGGGGGAAGCTCACGAGCAGTACTTC.

V gene TRBV5-5 combines with J gene TRBJ1-3; 7 bases map to TRBD1. Germline V lookup: CDR1 SGHKS, CDR2 YYEKEE (reference sequence). This CDR3 is built from 16 residues. V was pared by 5 bases and J by 3 bases, with 11 bases of the junction left unmatched. For the CDR3, the DNA is TGTGCCAGCAGGCCTCCCGGGACAGACAGTGGAAACACCATATATTTT. It encodes CASRPPGTDSGNTIYF.

This clone was seen just once. The rearrangement uses TRBV30 and TRBJ2-3, with D maybe TRBD2 (6 bases). Trimming left V 0 bases short and J 3 bases short, with 16 bases between. Germline loops: CDR1 GTSNPN, CDR2 SVGIG (reference sequence). The CDR3 length is 16 residues. The CDR3, as DNA: TGTGCCTGGAGTGTAGGGTTGGGCGGGGTGACAGATACGCAGTATTTT. This gives the protein CAWSVGLGGVTDTQYF. Full variable domain (outside the CDR3, taken from reference TRBV30 and TRBJ2-3): SQTIHQWPATLVQPVGSPLSLECTVEGTSNPNLYWYRQAAGRGLQLLFYSVGIGQISSEVPQNLSASRPQDRQFILSSKKLLLSDSGFYLCAWSVGLGGVTDTQYFGPGTRLTVL.

About this clone: The sample holds other DNA sequences that translate to the same CDR3. V gene TRBV27 combines with J gene TRBJ1-4, with a tentative D call TRBD1 (6 bases). CDR1 and CDR2 from the germline V gene are MNHEY and SMNVEV (reference sequence). V lost 6 bases to trimming and J lost 5 bases, with 16 bases between them. This CDR3 comprises 15 residues. CDR3 protein: CASSEGQSPNEKLFF. The CDR3 nucleotides read TGTGCCAGCAGCGAAGGACAGTCACCAAATGAAAAACTGTTTTTT.

J is TRBJ1-2 and V is TRBV28; D might be TRBD1 (5 bases). Germline loops: CDR1 MDHEN, CDR2 SYDVKM. CDR3 length: 14 amino acids. The V and J ends lost 6 bases and 1 base respectively, with 12 bases between them. CDR3 loop: CASSPPTVNYGYTF. In DNA, the CDR3 is TGTGCCAGCAGCCCGCCGACAGTTAACTATGGCTACACCTTC.

The chain carries TRBV6-5 and TRBJ2-1; 10 bases match TRBD1. Trimming at V came to 4 bases and at J to 3 bases, leaving 3 bases not matched to a gene. CDR3 length equals 15 residues. The germline V gene has CDR1 MNHEY and CDR2 SVGAGI. This CDR3 is CASSFGTGVYNEQFF. The CDR3 DNA is TGTGCCAGCAGTTTCGGGACAGGGGTCTACAATGAGCAGTTCTTC.

The gene calls are TRBV11-2 and TRBJ2-5; maybe TRBD2 (5 bases). Trimming shortened V by 5 bases and J by 2 bases, and 15 bases separated the two germline ends. CDR1 is SGHAT, CDR2 FQNNGV, per germline. The CDR3 sequence is 15 residues long. CDR3 sequence: CASSPRGGRQETQYF. The CDR3 nucleotides read TGTGCCAGCAGCCCCCGGGGTGGGCGGCAAGAGACCCAGTACTTC.

This chain links TRBV12-5 with TRBJ1-5; perhaps TRBD1 as D (6 bases). V was clipped by 6 bases and J by 4 bases, with 16 bases between them. Per germline, CDR1 LGHNT and CDR2 FRNRAP. The CDR3 length is 15 residues. As DNA, the CDR3 is TGTGCTAGTGGCCCCCCTACTGGACAGAATCAGCCCCAGCATTTT. Its translation is CASGPPTGQNQPQHF.

The chain combines TRBV7-2 with TRBJ2-1; D unclear. Germline assignment: CDR1 SGHTA and CDR2 FQGNSA. Trimming shortened V by 1 base and J by 0 bases, and 10 bases separated the two germline ends. The CDR3 sequence is 16 residues long. The CDR3, as DNA: TGTGCCAGCAGCTTAGACAGCTTTAGCTCCTACAATGAGCAGTTCTTC. It translates to CASSLDSFSSYNEQFF.

This chain links TRBV6-4 with TRBJ1-3; 10 bases line up with TRBD1. The trim removed 7 bases at V and 0 bases at J, leaving 9 bases unmatched. Germline-derived CDR1 and CDR2 are MRHNA and SNTAGT. The CDR3 loop spans 17 amino acids. The CDR3 sequence: CASKNETGGLSGNTIYF. CDR3 in DNA: TGTGCCAGCAAGAATGAGACAGGGGGCCTCTCTGGAAACACCATATATTTT.

The rearrangement joins TRBV5-1 to TRBJ2-3; TRBD1 agrees at 7 bases. The junction had 1 base not matched to a gene; V was cut back by 3 bases and J by 3 bases. The CDR3 is made up of 13 amino acids. The germline gives CDR1 SGHRS, CDR2 YFSETQ. Here the CDR3 DNA reads TGCGCCAGCAGCTCGACAGGGACAGATACGCAGTATTTT. As protein: CASSSTGTDTQYF.